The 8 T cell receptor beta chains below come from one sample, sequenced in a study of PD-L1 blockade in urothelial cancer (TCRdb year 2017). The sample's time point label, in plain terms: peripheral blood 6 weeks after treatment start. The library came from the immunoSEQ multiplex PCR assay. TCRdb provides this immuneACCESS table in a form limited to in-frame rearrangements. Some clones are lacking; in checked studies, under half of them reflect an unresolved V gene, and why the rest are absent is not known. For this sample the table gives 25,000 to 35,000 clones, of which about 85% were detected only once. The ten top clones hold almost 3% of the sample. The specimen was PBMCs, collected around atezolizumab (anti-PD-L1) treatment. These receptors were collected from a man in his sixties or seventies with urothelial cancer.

As DNA, the CDR3 is TGTGCCAGCAGCTTATCAGGGGACGAGACCCAGTACTTC. Translating gives CASSLSGDETQYF. J is TRBJ2-5 and V is TRBV7-3, with a tentative D call TRBD1 (6 bases). V dropped 2 bases and J dropped 5 bases, with 9 bases sitting between them. The CDR3 sequence is 13 residues long. Germline values: CDR1 SGHTA, CDR2 FQGTGA.

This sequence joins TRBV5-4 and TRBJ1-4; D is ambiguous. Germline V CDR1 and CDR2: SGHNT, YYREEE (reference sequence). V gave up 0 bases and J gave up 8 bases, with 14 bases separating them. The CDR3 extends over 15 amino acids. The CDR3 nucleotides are TGTGCCAGCAGCTTGGAAGGCGGGGTAGGCGAAAAACTGTTTTTT. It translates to CASSLEGGVGEKLFF.

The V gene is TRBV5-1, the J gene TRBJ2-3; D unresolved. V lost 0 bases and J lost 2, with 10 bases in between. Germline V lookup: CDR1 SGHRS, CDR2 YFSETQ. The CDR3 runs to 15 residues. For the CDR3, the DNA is TGCGCCAGCAGCTTGGAAGGCAGGATCACAGATACGCAGTATTTT. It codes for CASSLEGRITDTQYF. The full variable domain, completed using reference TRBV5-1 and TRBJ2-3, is KAGVTQTPRYLIKTRGQQVTLSCSPISGHRSVSWYQQTPGQGLQFLFEYFSETQRNKGNFPGRFSGRQFSNSRSEMNVSTLELGDSALYLCASSLEGRITDTQYFGPGTRLTVL.

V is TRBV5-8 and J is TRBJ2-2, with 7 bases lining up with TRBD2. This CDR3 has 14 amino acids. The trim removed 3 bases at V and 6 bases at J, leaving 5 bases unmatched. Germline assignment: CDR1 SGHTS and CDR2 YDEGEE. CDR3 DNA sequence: TGTGCCAGCAGCTCAGGACTAGGATCCGGGGAGCTGTTTTTT. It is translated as CASSSGLGSGELFF.

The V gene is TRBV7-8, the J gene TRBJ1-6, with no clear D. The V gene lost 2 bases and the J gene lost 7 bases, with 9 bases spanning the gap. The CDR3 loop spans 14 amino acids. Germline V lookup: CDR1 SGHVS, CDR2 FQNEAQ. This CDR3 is CASSLKERNSPLHF. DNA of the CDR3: TGTGCCAGCAGCTTAAAGGAGCGCAATTCACCCCTCCACTTT.

CDR3 DNA sequence: TGTGCCTGGGGACAGGACAAATATGGCTACACCTTC. Amino acid sequence: CAWGQDKYGYTF. The V and J genes are TRBV30 and TRBJ1-2; 7 nucleotides agree with TRBD1. From germline, CDR1 is GTSNPN and CDR2 SVGIG (reference sequence). The CDR3 length is 12 residues. The V segment lost 5 bases and the J segment 5 bases; nucleotides outside the gene matches: 5.

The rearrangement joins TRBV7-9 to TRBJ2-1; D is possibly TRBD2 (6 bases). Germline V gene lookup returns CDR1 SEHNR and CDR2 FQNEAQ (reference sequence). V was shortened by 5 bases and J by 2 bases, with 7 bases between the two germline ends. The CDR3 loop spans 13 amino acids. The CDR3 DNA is TGTGCCAGCAGCAGGACTACCTACAATGAGCAGTTCTTC. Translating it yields CASSRTTYNEQFF.

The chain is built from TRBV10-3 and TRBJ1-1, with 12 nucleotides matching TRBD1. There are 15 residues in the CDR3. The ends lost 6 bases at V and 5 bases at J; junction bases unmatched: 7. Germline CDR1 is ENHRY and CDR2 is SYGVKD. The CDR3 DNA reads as TGTGCCATCAGGGCGGGACAGGGGGCGCGAACTGAAGCTTTCTTT. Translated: CAIRAGQGARTEAFF.